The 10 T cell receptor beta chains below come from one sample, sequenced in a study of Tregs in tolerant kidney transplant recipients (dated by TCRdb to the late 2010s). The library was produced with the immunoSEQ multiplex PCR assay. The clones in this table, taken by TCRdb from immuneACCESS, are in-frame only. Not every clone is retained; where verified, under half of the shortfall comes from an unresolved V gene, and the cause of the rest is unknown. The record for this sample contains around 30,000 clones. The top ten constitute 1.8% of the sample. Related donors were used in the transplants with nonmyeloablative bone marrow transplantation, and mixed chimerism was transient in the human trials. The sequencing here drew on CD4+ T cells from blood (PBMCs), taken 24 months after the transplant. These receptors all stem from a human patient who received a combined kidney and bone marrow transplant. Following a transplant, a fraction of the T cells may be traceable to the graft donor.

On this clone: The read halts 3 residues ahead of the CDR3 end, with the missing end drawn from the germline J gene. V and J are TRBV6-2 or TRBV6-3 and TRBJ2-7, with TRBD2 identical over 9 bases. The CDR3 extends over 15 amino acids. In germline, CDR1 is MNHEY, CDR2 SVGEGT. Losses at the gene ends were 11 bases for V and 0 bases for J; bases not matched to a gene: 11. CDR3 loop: CAGRGASGNSYEQYF. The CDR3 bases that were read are TGTGCCGGGAGAGGGGCTAGCGGGAACTCCTACGAG.

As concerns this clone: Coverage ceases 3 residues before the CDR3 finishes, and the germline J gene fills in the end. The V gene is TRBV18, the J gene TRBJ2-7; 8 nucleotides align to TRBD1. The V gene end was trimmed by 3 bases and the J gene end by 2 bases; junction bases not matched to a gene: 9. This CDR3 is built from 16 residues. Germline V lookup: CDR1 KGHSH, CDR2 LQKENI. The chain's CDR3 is CASSPLQGVLAYEQYF. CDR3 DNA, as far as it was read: TGTGCCAGCTCACCGCTACAGGGGGTTCTCGCCTACGAG.

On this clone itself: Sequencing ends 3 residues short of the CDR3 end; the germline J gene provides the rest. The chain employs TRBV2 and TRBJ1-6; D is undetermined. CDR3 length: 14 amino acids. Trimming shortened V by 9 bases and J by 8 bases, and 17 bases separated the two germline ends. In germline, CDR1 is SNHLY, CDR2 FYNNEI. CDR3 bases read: TGTGCCAGTACTCGAGAACGATTTGATTCACCC. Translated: CASTRERFDSP. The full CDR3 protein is CASTRERFDSPLHF.

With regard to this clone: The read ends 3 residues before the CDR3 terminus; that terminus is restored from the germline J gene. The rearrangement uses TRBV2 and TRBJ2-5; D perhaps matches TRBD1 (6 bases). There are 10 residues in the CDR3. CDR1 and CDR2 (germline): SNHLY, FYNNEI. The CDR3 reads CADSQETQYF. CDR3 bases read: TGTGCGGACAGCCAAGAGACC.

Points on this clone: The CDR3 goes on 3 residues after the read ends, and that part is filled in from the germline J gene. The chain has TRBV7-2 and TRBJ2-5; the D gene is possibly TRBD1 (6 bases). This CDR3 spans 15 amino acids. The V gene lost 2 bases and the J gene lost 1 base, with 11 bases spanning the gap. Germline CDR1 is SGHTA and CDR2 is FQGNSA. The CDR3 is CASSLSRGIQETQYF. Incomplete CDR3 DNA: TGTGCCAGCAGCTTAAGTAGGGGGATCCAAGAGACC. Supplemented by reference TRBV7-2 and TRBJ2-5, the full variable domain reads GAGVSQSPSNKVTEKGKDVELRCDPISGHTALYWYRQSLGQGLEFLIYFQGNSAPDKSGLPSDRFSAERTGGSVSTLTIQRTQQEDSAVYLCASSLSRGIQETQYFGPGTRLLVL.

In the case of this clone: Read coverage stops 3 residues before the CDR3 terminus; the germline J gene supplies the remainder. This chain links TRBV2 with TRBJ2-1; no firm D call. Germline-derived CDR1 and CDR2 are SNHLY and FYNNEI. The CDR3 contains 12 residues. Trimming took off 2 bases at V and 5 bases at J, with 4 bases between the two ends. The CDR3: CASSEIDNEQFF. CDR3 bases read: TGTGCCAGCAGTGAAATAGACAATGAG.

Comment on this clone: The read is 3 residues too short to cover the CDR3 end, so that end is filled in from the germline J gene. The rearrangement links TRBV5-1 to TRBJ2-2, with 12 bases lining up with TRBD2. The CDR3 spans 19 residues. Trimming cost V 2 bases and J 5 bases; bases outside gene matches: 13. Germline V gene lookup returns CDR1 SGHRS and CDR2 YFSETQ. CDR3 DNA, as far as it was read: TGCGCCAGCAGCTTAATCGGACTAGCGGGATCCCAAATAACCGGGGAG. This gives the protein CASSLIGLAGSQITGE. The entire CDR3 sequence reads CASSLIGLAGSQITGELFF.

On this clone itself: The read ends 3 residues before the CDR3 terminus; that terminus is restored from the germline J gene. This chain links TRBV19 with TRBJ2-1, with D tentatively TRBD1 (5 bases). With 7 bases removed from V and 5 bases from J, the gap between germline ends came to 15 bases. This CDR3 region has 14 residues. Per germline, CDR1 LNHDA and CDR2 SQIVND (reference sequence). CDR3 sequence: CASIDNQGHNEQFF. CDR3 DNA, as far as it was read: TGTGCCAGTATTGATAACCAGGGCCACAATGAG.

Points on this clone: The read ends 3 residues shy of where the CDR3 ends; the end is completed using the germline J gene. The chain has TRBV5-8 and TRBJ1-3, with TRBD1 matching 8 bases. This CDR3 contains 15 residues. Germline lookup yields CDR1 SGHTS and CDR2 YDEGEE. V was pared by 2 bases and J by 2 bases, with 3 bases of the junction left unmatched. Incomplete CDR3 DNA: TGTGCCAGCAGCTTCAGGGGGCTCCCTGGAAACACC. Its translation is CASSFRGLPGNT. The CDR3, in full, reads CASSFRGLPGNTIYF.

The CDR3 DNA, read in part, is TGCAGTGCTAGCCCCAACAGGGGTGGCAATCAGCCC. It yields the protein CSASPNRGGNQP. The whole CDR3 region reads CSASPNRGGNQPQHF. The gene calls are TRBV20-1 and TRBJ1-5, with 7 bases lining up with TRBD1. The CDR3 end is not reached by the read, which stops 3 residues before it; the germline J gene fills it in. Trimming removed 3 bases from V and 2 bases from J; junction bases left unmatched: 7. This CDR3 has 15 residues. In germline, CDR1 is DFQATT, CDR2 SNEGSKA (reference sequence).